This TCR beta chain was retrieved from a study of CD8 T cells in Susac syndrome. Notes on the study in general: The study recognized that the number of individuals in its TCR sequencing and HLA analysis was relatively small.

The V gene's germline CDR1 is KGHSH and CDR2 LQKENI. The CDR3 extends over 16 amino acids. V dropped 3 bases and J dropped 3 bases, with 14 bases sitting between them. An input of roughly 0.5 to 1 ug of RNA was subjected to reverse transcription using random hexamers. A multiplex approach, immunoSEQ multiplex PCR, amplified TCR beta CDR3 across 54 Vbeta and 13 Jbeta. Using its own MiXCR run on the immunoSEQ multiplex PCR reads, TCRdb lists one record per CDR3 protein. The profile covers around 160,000 distinct CDR3 sequences, with 80% to 95% appearing a single time and 0.12% to 0.15% taken by the ten largest. Controls were healthy donors (matched for age and sex). In regard to this clonotype: Its specificity is unknown.

This TCR was sampled from a human donor in good health. Sample: CD4+ T cells from PBMCs. The chain carries TRBV18 and TRBJ2-2; D may be TRBD1 or TRBD2 (5 bases each). This CDR3 reads CASSPQFLGDTGELFF. The DNA of the CDR3 is TGTGCCAGCTCACCCCAATTTTTGGGGGACACCGGGGAGCTGTTTTTT.